One T cell receptor beta chain is described in this entry. There is no known antigen for this receptor. No per-base quality is available; no much larger clone lies one base away. TCRbeta CDR3 regions were amplified from genomic DNA by means of the immunoSEQ Assay, a bias-controlled multiplex PCR. Regarding the original processing steps: The number of nucleated cells in each sample was estimated by amplification of reference gene primers within the assay. Sequence reads were collapsed and filtered to measure the absolute abundance of every unique TCRbeta CDR3 rearrangement. For each sample, productive Simpson clonality was calculated by taking the square root of Simpson's diversity index across productive rearrangements. TCRdb retrieved this table from immuneACCESS and kept in-frame rearrangements only. Not all clones are present; in checked studies, unresolved V genes account for under half, and no reason is known for the remainder. Clone size and the V and J calls come from that table; the DNA yielded D and trimming. This sample holds fewer than 150,000 clones; approximately 87% were observed only once. Together, the top ten hold 4% to 4.5% of the sample.

CDR1 and CDR2 are drawn from the germline V gene (reference sequence): GTSNPN, SVGIG. Measured from the cysteine to the phenylalanine, the CDR3 is 15 residues long. The read is trimmed to its CDR3 DNA, 45 bases read in frame from base 1. The trim is 3 bases for V and 2 bases for J, with a gap of 16 bases between the germline ends. The sample originates from a study of blood T cell repertoires in COVID-19 (dated by TCRdb to the early 2020s). As for the study more broadly: Samples covering the acute and convalescent phases of COVID-19 were provided by collaborators in the United States, Italy and Spain. The material from the prospective study consisted of cDNA or gDNA derived from T cells, B-cell-depleted T cells, or PBMCs. Deeply sampled blood TCRbeta repertoires from subjects exposed to, actively infected with, or recovered from COVID-19 were included in the dataset. The repertoires were released in a freely available public database meant as a resource for research on the immune response to SARS-CoV-2. Samples came from the ongoing ImmuneRACE study (first 160 participants) plus 1,254 subjects from 6 global collaborators. Sample metadata almost always included a de-identified subject ID, COVID-19 status, age in years and sex. Where available, HLA class I and class II types were taken from metadata supplied by the sample provider and were not determined by assay-based typing.

Whole blood was collected in K2EDTA tubes by collaborating institutions according to the institutions' own protocols. For TCRbeta analysis, collaborators shipped samples in one of three forms: frozen whole blood, isolated PBMCs, or DNA extracted from either of those sample types. The paper's findings and limits, for the study overall: How much clinical and demographic metadata was included differed by source and by participant, and the metadata was provided uncurated.

Sequencing input: peripheral blood. The receptor comes from a woman in her forties with acute or convalescent COVID-19. Recombination connected TRBV30 to TRBJ1-2; tentative D gene TRBD1, with 6 bases matching. The encoded CDR3 is CAWRATGFPNYGYTF. The DNA sequence is given as TGTGCCTGGAGGGCTACAGGGTTTCCCAACTATGGCTACACCTTC.